The source of this TCR beta chain is a study of identical twins. Template switching introduced a universal primer site, and the cDNA bore unique molecular identifiers. MiXCR was run by TCRdb on the 5' RACE reads, yielding one entry per CDR3 protein. The sample lists 200,000 to 250,000 distinct CDR3 sequences, 6.5% to 8% occurring once. This CDR3 has 15 amino acids. V shed 3 bases and J shed 2 bases, with 14 bases lying between them. CDR1 is SGHAT, CDR2 FQNNGV, per germline. This clonotype was seen many times. These data were also filed under a second study, of T cells expressing NK-cell markers. That paper adds: The share of CD8+ T cells held by dominant NKG2C+ clonotypes was about 1.0-7.5% in 5 or 6 donors. One observes that, in several donors, these clonotypes were also the leading ones within the CD3+CD56-NKG2C+ fraction.

The chain links TRBV11-2 to TRBJ2-7; TRBD2 might be the D (7 bases). The sample consisted of CD8+ T cells sorted from blood. This receptor was taken from a woman aged 18-30 years in good health. CDR3 residues: CASSFFGGPAYEQYF. The DNA for the CDR3 is TGTGCCAGCAGCTTCTTCGGGGGGCCAGCCTACGAGCAGTACTTC.